Shown below are 32 T cell receptor beta chains from a single sample sequenced in a study of CD8+ T cells in alopecia areata. cDNA reverse transcribed from extracted RNA served as the sequencing template. The assay was immunoSEQ multiplex PCR, and TCRdb's table has in-frame clones only and misses some. This sample yields about 7,900 clones, of which around 55% are seen a single time; under 15% belongs to the top ten. Those with alopecia areata gave lesional scalp punch biopsies and peripheral blood. Sequenced here: skin, sampled at week 0. The receptors originated from a human donor with alopecia areata.

This clone was found a few times. This chain connects TRBV29-1 to TRBJ2-2; D call uncertain. The CDR3 extends over 13 amino acids. CDR1 SQVTM and CDR2 ANQGSEA come from the germline V gene. V lost 8 bases, J lost 6 bases, and 16 bases lay in between. The CDR3 coding sequence is TGCAGCCTCATAGAGGACGCGGCCGGGGAGCTGTTTTTT. This sequence encodes CSLIEDAAGELFF.

This sequence joins TRBV6-1 and TRBJ1-2, with 7 bases that match TRBD1. V was clipped by 6 bases and J by 4 bases; unmatched bases: 11. Germline V CDR1 and CDR2: MNHNS, SASEGT. This CDR3 has 15 residues. Here the CDR3 reads CASSPHRGGGYGYTF. DNA for the CDR3: TGTGCCAGCAGCCCACACAGGGGAGGTGGCTATGGCTACACCTTC.

For this clone: The sample carries other DNA sequences with the same CDR3. The chain couples TRBV6-7 to TRBJ1-1; no definite D call. TRBV6-7 is an ORF for which the function is uncertain. The V gene lost 3 bases and the J gene lost 0 bases, with 20 bases spanning the gap. The CDR3 totals 18 residues. As DNA, the CDR3 is TGTGCCAGCAGTTATTTCTCTACAAGTCGGACGGTGAACACTGAAGCTTTCTTT. This translates into CASSYFSTSRTVNTEAFF.

This clone was observed once. V is TRBV6-5 and J is TRBJ2-1; 8 bases align to TRBD2. The CDR3 runs 15 residues. With V trimmed by 5 bases and J by 16 bases, 19 bases remained unmatched. Germline V gene lookup returns CDR1 MNHEY and CDR2 SVGAGI. The CDR3 region has the DNA TGTGCCAGCAGTCCCTTAGGACTAGCCGGAAGGACGTTTTTCTTC. It codes for CASSPLGLAGRTFFF.

In this sample, this clone turned up a few times. V usage is TRBV7-9 and J usage is TRBJ2-1; D is unclear. CDR3 length: 11 residues. Germline V CDR1 and CDR2: SEHNR, FQNEAQ (reference sequence). Trimming shortened V by 8 bases and J by 7 bases, and 9 bases separated the two germline ends. The CDR3: CASADRNEQFF. The DNA for the CDR3 is TGTGCCAGCGCCGACCGGAATGAGCAGTTCTTC.

The rearrangement joins TRBV28 to TRBJ1-1; 7 bases are a match to TRBD1. There are 15 residues in the CDR3. Germline assignment: CDR1 MDHEN and CDR2 SYDVKM. Unmatched junction bases numbered 5, after V lost 3 bases and J lost 1 base. The CDR3 DNA reads as TGTGCCAGCAGTTTGAGCCAGGGGGGGAACACTGAAGCTTTCTTT. Protein sequence: CASSLSQGGNTEAFF. Together with reference TRBV28 and TRBJ1-1, the CDR3 gives the full variable domain: DVKVTQSSRYLVKRTGEKVFLECVQDMDHENMFWYRQDPGLGLRLIYFSYDVKMKEKGDIPEGYSVSREKKERFSLILESASTNQTSMYLCASSLSQGGNTEAFFGQGTRLTVV.

The chain combines TRBV11-2 with TRBJ2-1; 8 nucleotides agree with TRBD2. From germline, CDR1 is SGHAT and CDR2 FQNNGV. CDR3 size: 17 residues. V was pared by 2 bases and J by 6 bases, with 12 bases of the junction left unmatched. The CDR3 DNA follows: TGTGCCAGCAGCTTACGGCTAGCGGGCGTTCGAGGCAATGAGCAGTTCTTC. It is translated as CASSLRLAGVRGNEQFF.

The rearrangement uses TRBV18 and TRBJ2-7, with 13 bases lining up with TRBD2. V lost 6 bases to trimming and J lost 2 bases; unmatched junction nucleotides: 4. The CDR3 length is 15 residues. Germline V gene data show CDR1 as KGHSH and CDR2 as LQKENI. CDR3 amino acids: CASSRTSGSTYEQYF. For the CDR3, the DNA is TGTGCCAGCTCGCGGACTAGCGGGAGCACCTACGAGCAGTACTTC.

This clone was picked up a small number of times. The chain couples TRBV30 to TRBJ1-5; 11 bases are a match to TRBD1. The CDR3 has 15 amino acids. The germline V gene has CDR1 GTSNPN and CDR2 SVGIG (reference sequence). The ends lost 0 bases at V and 7 bases at J; junction bases unmatched: 5. Written as DNA, the CDR3 is TGTGCCTGGAGTGTACGGGACAGGGGGAGCCAGCCCCAGCATTTT. It yields the protein CAWSVRDRGSQPQHF.

This chain joins TRBV6-4 and TRBJ2-2, with a tentative D call TRBD2 (6 bases). V lost 8 bases, J lost 5 bases, and 12 bases lay in between. The CDR3 covers 13 residues. Germline CDR1 is MRHNA and CDR2 is SNTAGT. CDR3 sequence: CASAREETGELFF. The CDR3 nucleotides read TGTGCCAGCGCTAGGGAGGAAACCGGGGAGCTGTTTTTT.

This clone was seen a few times. The chain is built from TRBV5-6 and TRBJ2-7; weak D call: TRBD1 (5 bases). This CDR3 spans 15 amino acids. V lost 1 base and J 4 bases, leaving 15 bases between the germline ends. The germline gives CDR1 SGHDT, CDR2 YYEEEE. CDR3 bases: TGTGCCAGCAGCTTGAGGGGCGGCAGATATTACGAGCAGTACTTC. It encodes CASSLRGGRYYEQYF. The variable domain in full, completed from reference TRBV5-6 and TRBJ2-7, reads DAGVTQSPTHLIKTRGQQVTLRCSPKSGHDTVSWYQQALGQGPQFIFQYYEEEERQRGNFPDRFSGHQFPNYSSELNVNALLLGDSALYLCASSLRGGRYYEQYFGPGTRLTVT.

V is TRBV27 and J is TRBJ2-7; D unresolved. Trimming pared 8 bases from V and 3 bases from J, leaving 14 bases between. The CDR3 is 13 amino acids. Germline V gene sequence: CDR1 MNHEY, CDR2 SMNVEV (reference sequence). CDR3 sequence reads: CASRPQDGYEQYF. The CDR3, as DNA: TGTGCCAGCCGACCTCAGGACGGCTACGAGCAGTACTTC.

This clone was detected once. The rearrangement uses TRBV9 and TRBJ2-7, with TRBD1 identical over 9 bases. CDR3 length equals 15 residues. Germline V gene sequence: CDR1 SGDLS, CDR2 YYNGEE. V shed 1 base, J shed 7 bases, and the junction held 9 bases outside the gene matches. Written as DNA, the CDR3 is TGTGCCAGCAGCGTATCTACAGGGGGCCTTTTGGAGCAGTACTTC. Encoded protein: CASSVSTGGLLEQYF. The full variable domain, rest sourced from reference TRBV9 and TRBJ2-7, is DSGVTQTPKHLITATGQRVTLRCSPRSGDLSVYWYQQSLDQGLQFLIQYYNGEERAKGNILERFSAQQFPDLHSELNLSSLELGDSALYFCASSVSTGGLLEQYFGPGTRLTVT.

This chain links TRBV19 with TRBJ2-7; D possibly corresponds to TRBD2 (6 bases). CDR3 length equals 14 residues. V was cut by 5 bases and J by 1 base, with 12 bases left in between. Germline V gene lookup returns CDR1 LNHDA and CDR2 SQIVND (reference sequence). The CDR3 bases are TGTGCCAGTAGTTCGGGACTGTCATCCTACGAGCAGTACTTC. It is translated as CASSSGLSSYEQYF.

The CDR3 nucleotides are TGTGCCACCAGTGAGGCGGGTACGGGATACAATGAGCAGTTCTTC. This sequence encodes CATSEAGTGYNEQFF. This chain connects TRBV15 to TRBJ2-1; D is possibly TRBD2 (5 bases). Trimming stripped 6 bases from V and 4 bases from J, with 16 bases between. There are 15 residues in the CDR3. Germline V gene sequence: CDR1 LNHNV, CDR2 YYDKDF (reference sequence).

This clone is a singleton in its sample. The chain couples TRBV6-6 to TRBJ2-5, with 7 bases fitting TRBD1. TRBJ2-7 explains the end of the DNA better; the J call may be wrong. The CDR3 spans 15 residues. CDR1 is MNHNY and CDR2 is SVGAGI in the germline V gene (reference sequence). CDR3 residues: CASSYFGTEDYEQYF. The CDR3 nucleotides are TGTGCCAGCAGTTACTTTGGGACAGAAGACTACGAGCAGTACTTC.

This rearrangement joins TRBV7-2 to TRBJ2-5; possibly TRBD2 for D (6 bases). Germline CDR1 SGHTA, CDR2 FQGNSA. V was trimmed by 3 bases and J by 2 bases, leaving 13 bases between them. The CDR3 consists of 15 residues. CDR3 residues: CASSLGGTEQETQYF. The CDR3 DNA follows: TGTGCCAGCAGCTTGGGGGGAACGGAGCAAGAGACCCAGTACTTC.

The V gene is TRBV11-2, the J gene TRBJ2-5; D ambiguous. V lost 2 bases and J lost 5, with 12 bases in between. CDR3 length equals 14 residues. CDR1 is SGHAT, CDR2 FQNNGV, per germline. CDR3 nucleotide sequence: TGTGCCAGCAGCTTAATCGCCGCCGAGGAGACCCAGTACTTC. Amino acid sequence: CASSLIAAEETQYF.

This clone occurred a few times. The chain carries TRBV7-9 and TRBJ2-2, with D possibly TRBD1 on 5 matching bases. Per the germline V gene, CDR1 is SEHNR and CDR2 is FQNEAQ (reference sequence). Trimming took 5 bases from V and 2 from J, leaving 6 bases between them. The CDR3 has 13 residues. The CDR3 protein is CASSDRNTGELFF. The DNA for the CDR3 is TGTGCCAGCAGCGACAGAAACACCGGGGAGCTGTTTTTT.

The CDR3 region is CASSLTSGTYEQYF. The CDR3 region has the DNA TGTGCCAGCAGCTTAACTAGCGGAACCTACGAGCAGTACTTC. The chain recombines TRBV7-2 with TRBJ2-7, with 8 bases that match TRBD2. From germline, CDR1 is SGHTA and CDR2 FQGNSA. Germline trimming cut 2 bases from V and 2 bases from J; bases unmatched to any gene: 2. The CDR3 runs to 14 residues.

J is TRBJ2-3 and V is TRBV19, with D perhaps TRBD1 or TRBD2 (5 bases each). Germline values: CDR1 LNHDA, CDR2 SQIVND (reference sequence). The CDR3 runs 12 residues. V was clipped by 4 bases and J by 7 bases, with 9 bases between them. In DNA form, the CDR3 reads TGTGCCAGTAGTACGGGACCCCATACGCAGTATTTT. This codes for CASSTGPHTQYF.

A note on this clone: A junction end diverges from the germline sequence, so it may reflect a read error. This chain joins TRBV7-8 and TRBJ2-2, with D perhaps TRBD2 (6 bases). Per the germline V gene, CDR1 is SGHVS and CDR2 is FQNEAQ. The CDR3 contains 18 residues. CDR3 region: CASSLGGVDHPKTGELFF. In DNA form, the CDR3 reads TGTGCCAGCAGCTTAGGGGGGGTCGACCACCCGAAGACCGGGGAGCTGTTTTTT.

The rearrangement joins TRBV7-8 to TRBJ1-1; unclear D gene. Germline V gene data show CDR1 as SGHVS and CDR2 as FQNEAQ. The CDR3 sequence is 14 residues long. Trimming removed 5 bases at V and 0 bases at J, with 10 bases between. CDR3 nucleotides: TGTGCCAGCAGCCCAAGAAGCGTGAACACTGAAGCTTTCTTT. It translates to CASSPRSVNTEAFF.

The rearrangement links TRBV5-8 to TRBJ2-1, with 10 positions matching TRBD2. This CDR3 comprises 15 residues. The J segment lost 4 bases and the V segment lost 4 bases, leaving 5 bases of the junction unmatched. The V gene's germline CDR1 is SGHTS and CDR2 YDEGEE. CDR3 sequence reads: CASSHGLAEYNEQFF. CDR3 coding DNA: TGTGCCAGCAGCCACGGACTAGCGGAATACAATGAGCAGTTCTTC. Together with reference TRBV5-8 and TRBJ2-1, the CDR3 gives the full variable domain: EAGVTQSPTHLIKTRGQQATLRCSPISGHTSVYWYQQALGLGLQFLLWYDEGEERNRGNFPPRFSGRQFPNYSSELNVNALELEDSALYLCASSHGLAEYNEQFFGPGTRLTVL.

This clone was counted between two and nine times. This chain uses TRBV28 with TRBJ2-1, with a possible D match to TRBD1 (6 bases). This CDR3 has 15 amino acids. Trimming removed 5 bases from V and 2 bases from J, with 13 bases in between. Germline loops: CDR1 MDHEN, CDR2 SYDVKM. This CDR3 is CASSPRRQAYNEQFF. For the CDR3, the DNA is TGTGCCAGCAGTCCCCGGAGACAGGCCTACAATGAGCAGTTCTTC.

The chain links TRBV29-1 to TRBJ2-1, with a tentative D call TRBD1 (6 bases). The CDR3 is made up of 12 amino acids. Germline-derived CDR1 and CDR2 are SQVTM and ANQGSEA. V gave up 7 bases and J gave up 7 bases, with 14 bases separating them. The CDR3 is CSGGLQGNEQFF. The CDR3 DNA reads TGCAGCGGGGGCCTCCAGGGGAATGAGCAGTTCTTC.

The V gene is TRBV7-8, the J gene TRBJ1-4; tentative D call: TRBD1 (5 bases). The CDR3 runs to 15 residues. The V gene's germline CDR1 is SGHVS and CDR2 FQNEAQ. The ends were cut back, 5 bases at V and 3 bases at J, with 13 bases in the middle. For the CDR3, the DNA is TGTGCCAGCAGCCCGCCAGGGAGGGCTAATGAAAAACTGTTTTTT. It specifies CASSPPGRANEKLFF.

The rearrangement uses TRBV29-1 and TRBJ2-5, with 7 bases lining up with TRBD1. The assigned J gene may be wrong: the sequence end matches TRBJ2-7 better. This CDR3 is 12 amino acids long. The germline gives CDR1 SQVTM, CDR2 ANQGSEA. The CDR3 reads CSVEEGQSEQYF. The DNA of the CDR3 is TGCAGCGTTGAAGAGGGACAGAGCGAGCAGTACTTC.

The chain carries TRBV27 and TRBJ1-5; possibly TRBD1 for D (5 bases). The germline V and J ends were trimmed by 6 bases and 9 bases, with 15 bases remaining between them. This CDR3 has 13 amino acids. Germline V gene data show CDR1 as MNHEY and CDR2 as SMNVEV (reference sequence). The CDR3 DNA is TGTGCCAGCAGCAACGACAGTGTACGGCCCCAGCATTTT. Translation gives CASSNDSVRPQHF.

The gene calls are TRBV7-2 and TRBJ1-2; D remains unclear. CDR3 length equals 13 residues. The V gene's germline CDR1 is SGHTA and CDR2 FQGNSA. Between the trimmed V and J ends, which lost 5 bases and 4 bases, there was a span of 11 bases. CDR3 coding DNA: TGTGCCAGCAGCCGGTCGGGCCCCTATGGCTACACCTTC. This encodes CASSRSGPYGYTF. Full variable domain (remainder filled in from reference TRBV7-2 and TRBJ1-2): GAGVSQSPSNKVTEKGKDVELRCDPISGHTALYWYRQSLGQGLEFLIYFQGNSAPDKSGLPSDRFSAERTGGSVSTLTIQRTQQEDSAVYLCASSRSGPYGYTFGSGTRLTVV.

The chain has TRBV7-3 and TRBJ2-3; D may be TRBD2 (6 bases). The length of the CDR3 is 14 residues. Deletions cut 2 bases from V and 6 bases from J, with 12 bases between. CDR1 is SGHTA, CDR2 FQGTGA, per germline. The CDR3 coding sequence is TGTGCCAGCAGCTTAGCCAGCGGGCTTGATACGCAGTATTTT. Its translation is CASSLASGLDTQYF.

This clone came up once. J is TRBJ2-5 and V is TRBV9; no definite D call. CDR1 is SGDLS, CDR2 YYNGEE, per germline. The CDR3 is made up of 13 amino acids. The V gene lost 0 bases and the J gene lost 7 bases, with 10 bases spanning the gap. The CDR3 spells CASSVDWSGTQYF. The CDR3 coding sequence is TGTGCCAGCAGCGTAGACTGGAGTGGGACCCAGTACTTC.